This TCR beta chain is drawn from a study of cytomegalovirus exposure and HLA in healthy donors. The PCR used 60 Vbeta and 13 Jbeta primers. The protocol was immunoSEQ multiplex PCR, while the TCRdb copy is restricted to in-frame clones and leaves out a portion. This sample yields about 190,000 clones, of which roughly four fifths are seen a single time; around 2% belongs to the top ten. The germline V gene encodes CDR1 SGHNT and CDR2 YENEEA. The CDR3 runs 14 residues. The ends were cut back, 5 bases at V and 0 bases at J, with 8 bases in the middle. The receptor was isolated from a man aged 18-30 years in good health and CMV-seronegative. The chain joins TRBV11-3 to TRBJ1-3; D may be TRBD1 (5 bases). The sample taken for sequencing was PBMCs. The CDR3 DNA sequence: TGTGCCAGCAGCGGGGGACTCTCTGGAAACACCATATATTTT. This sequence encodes CASSGGLSGNTIYF.